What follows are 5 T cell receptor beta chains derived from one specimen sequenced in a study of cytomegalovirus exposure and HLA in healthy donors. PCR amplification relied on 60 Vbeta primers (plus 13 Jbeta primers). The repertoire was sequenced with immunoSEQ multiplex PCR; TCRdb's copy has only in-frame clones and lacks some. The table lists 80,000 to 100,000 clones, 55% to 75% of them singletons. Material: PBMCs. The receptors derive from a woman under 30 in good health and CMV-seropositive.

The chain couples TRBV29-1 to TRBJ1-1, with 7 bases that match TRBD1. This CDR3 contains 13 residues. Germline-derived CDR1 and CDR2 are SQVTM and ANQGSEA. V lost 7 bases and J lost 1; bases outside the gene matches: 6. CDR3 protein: CSGLTGQNTEAFF. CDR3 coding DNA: TGCAGCGGCCTGACAGGGCAGAACACTGAAGCTTTCTTT.

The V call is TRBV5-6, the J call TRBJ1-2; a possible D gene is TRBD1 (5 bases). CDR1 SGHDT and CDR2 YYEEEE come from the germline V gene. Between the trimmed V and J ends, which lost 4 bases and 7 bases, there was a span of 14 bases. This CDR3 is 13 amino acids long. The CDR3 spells CASSLNRLTGYTF. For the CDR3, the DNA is TGTGCCAGCAGCCTCAACAGGTTGACTGGCTACACCTTC.

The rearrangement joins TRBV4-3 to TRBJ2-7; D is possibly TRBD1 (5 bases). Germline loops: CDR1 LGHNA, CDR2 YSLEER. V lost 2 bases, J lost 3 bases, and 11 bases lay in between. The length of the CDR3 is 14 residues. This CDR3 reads CASSQLATDYEQYF. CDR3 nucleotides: TGCGCCAGCAGCCAATTGGCGACAGACTACGAGCAGTACTTC.

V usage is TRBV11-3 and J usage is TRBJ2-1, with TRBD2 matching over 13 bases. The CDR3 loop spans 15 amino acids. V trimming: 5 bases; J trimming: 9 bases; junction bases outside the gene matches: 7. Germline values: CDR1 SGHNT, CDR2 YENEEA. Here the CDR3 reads CASSRTGLAGVEQFF. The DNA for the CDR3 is TGTGCCAGCAGCCGAACCGGACTAGCGGGGGTTGAGCAGTTCTTC.

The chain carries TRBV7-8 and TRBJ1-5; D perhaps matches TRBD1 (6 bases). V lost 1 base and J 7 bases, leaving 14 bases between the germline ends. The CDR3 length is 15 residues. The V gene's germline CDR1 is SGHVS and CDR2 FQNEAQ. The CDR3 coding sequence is TGTGCCAGCAGCTTAGGGGGACAAGATAGGCAGCCCCAGCATTTT. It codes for CASSLGGQDRQPQHF.